A single T cell receptor beta chain is shown here with its context. Its target is unknown. Each gene name is a mouse one. The CDR3 is cut off 1 residue early in the read; its end comes from the germline J gene. Produced via immunoSEQ multiplex PCR; TCRdb's table is partial and in-frame only. The table shows 20,000 to 25,000 clones, with 69% occurring only once. The record originates from a study of tissue T cells after allogeneic stem cell transplantation. Study outcomes and limitations: TCR repertoires tracked anatomic similarity, regardless of disease or transplant status. Across patients, clones rarely overlapped, yet motif clusters were shared tissue-specifically.

Between the trimmed V and J ends, which lost 0 bases and 6 bases, there was a span of 4 bases. CDR3 length equals 12 residues. CDR1 LGHNA and CDR2 YSYQKL come from the germline V gene. This TCR was recovered from a female BALB/c mouse in good health. This strain's MHC haplotype is H2-d. V gene TRBV2 combines with J gene TRBJ2-5; D unclear. The material sequenced was blood. CDR3 DNA, as far as it was read: TGTGCCAGCAGCCAAGATTGGGACACCCAGTAC. It translates to CASSQDWDTQY. The full CDR3 protein is CASSQDWDTQYF. The full variable domain, rest sourced from reference TRBV2 and TRBJ2-5, is DPKIIQKPKYLVAVTGSEKILICEQYLGHNAMYWYRQSAKKPLEFMFSYSYQKLMDNQTASSRFQPQSSKKNHLDLQITALKPDDSATYFCASSQDWDTQYFGPGTRLLVL.